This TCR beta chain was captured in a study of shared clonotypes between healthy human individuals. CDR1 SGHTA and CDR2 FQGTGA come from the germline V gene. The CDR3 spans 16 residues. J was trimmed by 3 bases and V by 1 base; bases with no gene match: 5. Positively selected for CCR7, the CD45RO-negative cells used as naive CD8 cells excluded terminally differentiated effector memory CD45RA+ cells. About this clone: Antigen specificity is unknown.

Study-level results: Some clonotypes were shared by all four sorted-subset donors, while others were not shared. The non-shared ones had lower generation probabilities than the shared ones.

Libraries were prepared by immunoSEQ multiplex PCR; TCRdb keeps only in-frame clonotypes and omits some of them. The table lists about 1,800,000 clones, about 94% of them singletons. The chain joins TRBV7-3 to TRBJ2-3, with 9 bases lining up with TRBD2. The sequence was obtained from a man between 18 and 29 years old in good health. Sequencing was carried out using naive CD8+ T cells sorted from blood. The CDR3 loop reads CASSLSSGGPTDTQYF. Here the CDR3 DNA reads TGTGCCAGCAGCTTAAGTAGCGGGGGCCCGACAGATACGCAGTATTTT.